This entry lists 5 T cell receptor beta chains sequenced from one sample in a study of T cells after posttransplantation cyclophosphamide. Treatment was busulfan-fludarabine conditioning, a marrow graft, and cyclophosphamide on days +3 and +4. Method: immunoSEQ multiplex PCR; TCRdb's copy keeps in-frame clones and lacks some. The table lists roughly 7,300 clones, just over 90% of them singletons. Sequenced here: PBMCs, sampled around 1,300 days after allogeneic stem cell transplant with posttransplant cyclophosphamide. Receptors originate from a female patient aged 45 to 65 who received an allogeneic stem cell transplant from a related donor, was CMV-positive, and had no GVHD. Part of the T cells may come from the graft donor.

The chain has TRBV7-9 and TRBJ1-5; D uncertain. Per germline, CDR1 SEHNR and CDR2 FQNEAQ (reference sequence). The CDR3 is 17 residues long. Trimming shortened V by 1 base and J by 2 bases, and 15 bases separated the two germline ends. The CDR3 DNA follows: TGTGCCAGCAGCTTAGGGTTGGCCCCCGGGGGCAATCAGCCCCAGCATTTT. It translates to CASSLGLAPGGNQPQHF.

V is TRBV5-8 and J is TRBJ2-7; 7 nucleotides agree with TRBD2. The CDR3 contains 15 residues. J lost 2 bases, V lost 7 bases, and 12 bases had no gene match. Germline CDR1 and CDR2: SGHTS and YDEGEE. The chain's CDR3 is CASRHDSSGTYEQYF. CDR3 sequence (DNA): TGTGCCAGCCGACACGATAGCAGCGGGACCTACGAGCAGTACTTC.

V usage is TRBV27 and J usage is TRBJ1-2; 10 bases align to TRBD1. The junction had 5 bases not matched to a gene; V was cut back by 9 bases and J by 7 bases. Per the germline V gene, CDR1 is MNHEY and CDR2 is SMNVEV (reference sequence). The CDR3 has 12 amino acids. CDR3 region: CASRTGGIGYTF. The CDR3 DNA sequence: TGTGCCAGTCGGACAGGGGGGATTGGCTACACCTTC.

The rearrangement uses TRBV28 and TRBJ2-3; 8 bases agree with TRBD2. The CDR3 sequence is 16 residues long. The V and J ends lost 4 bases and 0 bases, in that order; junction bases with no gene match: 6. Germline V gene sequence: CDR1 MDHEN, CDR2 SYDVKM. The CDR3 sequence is CASSSGLAQSTDTQYF. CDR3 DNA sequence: TGTGCCAGCAGTTCCGGACTAGCCCAAAGCACAGATACGCAGTATTTT.

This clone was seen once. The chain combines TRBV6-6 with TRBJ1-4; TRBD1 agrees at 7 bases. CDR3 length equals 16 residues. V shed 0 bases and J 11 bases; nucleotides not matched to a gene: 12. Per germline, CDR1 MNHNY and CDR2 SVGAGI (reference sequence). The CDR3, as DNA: TGTGCCAGCAGTTACTCCGGGGACAGCGCTTGGGGGAAACTGTTTTTT. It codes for CASSYSGDSAWGKLFF.